A single sample gave rise to the 32 T cell receptor beta chains below, sequenced in a study of blood T cell repertoires in COVID-19. Data came from immunoSEQ multiplex PCR; TCRdb stores just in-frame clones and leaves some out. The sample has about 420,000 clones; about 87% are singletons. Sequencing input: peripheral blood. The source of these receptors is a man aged 18 to 30 with COVID-19, enrolled during active disease.

CDR3 in amino acids: CASRGQGLHRNEKLFF. CDR3 DNA: TGTGCCAGTAGGGGACAGGGACTACATCGGAATGAAAAACTGTTTTTT. The chain carries TRBV19 and TRBJ1-4, with TRBD1 identical over 9 bases. This CDR3 has 16 amino acids. CDR1 LNHDA and CDR2 SQIVND come from the germline V gene (reference sequence). V dropped 6 bases and J dropped 5; count of bases not matched to a gene: 10.

The CDR3 protein is CASTLGVINQPQHF. The CDR3 region has the DNA TGTGCCAGCACCTTGGGAGTAATCAATCAGCCCCAGCATTTT. This rearrangement joins TRBV19 to TRBJ1-5; D is undetermined. Trimming shortened V by 9 bases and J by 3 bases, and 15 bases separated the two germline ends. There are 14 residues in the CDR3. The germline V gene encodes CDR1 LNHDA and CDR2 SQIVND (reference sequence).

The rearrangement links TRBV5-8 to TRBJ2-7; TRBD2 aligns across 11 bases. The CDR3 totals 16 residues. Germline V gene sequence: CDR1 SGHTS, CDR2 YDEGEE. The trim removed 1 base at V and 2 bases at J, leaving 5 bases unmatched. The DNA for the CDR3 is TGTGCCAGCAGCTTGATGGCTAGCGGGGGGCCCTACGAGCAGTACTTC. Translated, it gives CASSLMASGGPYEQYF.

The genes are TRBV5-4 and TRBJ2-7, with 11 bases aligning to TRBD2. The germline CDR1 and CDR2 sequences are SGHNT and YYREEE (reference sequence). The length of the CDR3 is 14 residues. The J segment lost 5 bases and the V segment lost 4 bases, leaving 5 bases of the junction unmatched. CDR3 in amino acids: CASSQLAGAHEQYF. CDR3 DNA sequence: TGTGCCAGCAGCCAACTAGCGGGAGCCCACGAGCAGTACTTC. Full variable domain (outside the CDR3, taken from reference TRBV5-4 and TRBJ2-7): ETGVTQSPTHLIKTRGQQVTLRCSSQSGHNTVSWYQQALGQGPQFIFQYYREEENGRGNFPPRFSGLQFPNYSSELNVNALELDDSALYLCASSQLAGAHEQYFGPGTRLTVT.

V gene TRBV14 combines with J gene TRBJ2-1; a possible D gene is TRBD2 (7 bases). This CDR3 region has 14 residues. V was trimmed by 6 bases and J by 8 bases, leaving 17 bases between them. Germline CDR1 and CDR2: SGHDN and FVKESK. The CDR3 region is CASSVWGGHHEQFF. Here the CDR3 DNA reads TGTGCCAGCAGTGTTTGGGGGGGGCACCATGAGCAGTTCTTC.

The genes are TRBV11-3 and TRBJ2-5; 12 nucleotides line up with TRBD2. Germline assignment: CDR1 SGHNT and CDR2 YENEEA. CDR3 length: 16 residues. Unmatched junction bases numbered 9, after V lost 8 bases and J lost 2 bases. This chain's CDR3 is CASQDASGRVQETQYF. The CDR3 coding sequence is TGTGCCAGCCAGGATGCTAGCGGGAGGGTACAAGAGACCCAGTACTTC.

V usage is TRBV7-9 and J usage is TRBJ2-1; 14 nucleotides match TRBD2. The CDR3 loop spans 16 amino acids. CDR1 and CDR2 (germline): SEHNR, FQNEAQ (reference sequence). Unmatched junction bases numbered 5, after V lost 4 bases and J lost 6 bases. The CDR3 reads CASSYGLAGGSNEQFF. CDR3 in DNA: TGTGCCAGCAGCTACGGACTAGCGGGAGGATCCAATGAGCAGTTCTTC.

The CDR3 here is CASSLERGSRSPLHF. The CDR3 coding sequence is TGTGCCAGCAGTTTAGAACGGGGATCGCGATCACCCCTCCACTTT. The chain has TRBV27 and TRBJ1-6; no clear D. The CDR3 length is 15 residues. The V end lost 2 bases, the J end lost 10 bases, and 15 bases lay between the germline ends. Germline CDR1 and CDR2: MNHEY and SMNVEV (reference sequence).

The chain recombines TRBV25-1 with TRBJ2-1; D possibly corresponds to TRBD2 (5 bases). The V end lost 1 base, the J end lost 4 bases, and 8 bases lay between the germline ends. The length of the CDR3 is 14 residues. Germline CDR1 and CDR2: MGHDK and SYGVNS. CDR3 nucleotides: TGTGCCAGCAGTGAATCAGACTATTACAATGAGCAGTTCTTC. It codes for CASSESDYYNEQFF.

The chain employs TRBV5-6 and TRBJ2-7; possible D gene TRBD2, 6 bases. Trimming took 0 bases from V and 2 from J, leaving 12 bases between them. The CDR3 is 15 residues long. Germline-derived CDR1 and CDR2 are SGHDT and YYEEEE. The CDR3 reads CASSLEPGRTYEQYF. CDR3 bases: TGTGCCAGCAGCTTGGAGCCAGGGAGGACCTACGAGCAGTACTTC.

The chain recombines TRBV11-3 with TRBJ2-3; 12 bases map to TRBD2. Losses at the gene ends were 5 bases for V and 1 base for J; bases not matched to a gene: 4. The V gene's germline CDR1 is SGHNT and CDR2 YENEEA. CDR3 length: 16 residues. The CDR3 DNA follows: TGTGCCAGCAGCCAAAGACTAGCGGGAGGCACAGATACGCAGTATTTT. It translates to CASSQRLAGGTDTQYF.

V and J are TRBV4-1 and TRBJ1-2; TRBD1 is a possible D gene (5 bases). The V gene's germline CDR1 is MGHRA and CDR2 YSYEKL. The V end was cut by 2 bases, the J end by 4 bases, with 11 bases between. CDR3 length: 14 amino acids. CDR3 in amino acids: CASSQPTGSYGYTF. CDR3 coding DNA: TGCGCCAGCAGCCAACCTACAGGTTCCTATGGCTACACCTTC.

The chain carries TRBV27 and TRBJ2-3, with a tentative D call TRBD2 (6 bases). CDR1 and CDR2 from the germline V gene are MNHEY and SMNVEV (reference sequence). The V end was cut by 7 bases, the J end by 0 bases, with 14 bases between. CDR3 length: 15 residues. The CDR3 sequence is CASTLSGDSTDTQYF. The CDR3 bases are TGTGCCAGCACTCTTTCGGGGGATAGCACAGATACGCAGTATTTT.

The chain employs TRBV11-2 and TRBJ2-6, with D possibly TRBD1 on 6 matching bases. In germline, CDR1 is SGHAT, CDR2 FQNNGV. CDR3 length: 18 amino acids. Trimming removed 1 base at V and 1 base at J, with 14 bases between. CDR3 protein: CASSLGSGVHSGANVLTF. The CDR3 DNA follows: TGTGCCAGCAGCTTAGGGTCAGGGGTCCATTCTGGGGCCAACGTCCTGACTTTC.

This clone showed up just once. The rearrangement uses TRBV5-5 and TRBJ2-1, with 9 bases fitting TRBD1. Germline trimming cut 4 bases from V and 2 bases from J; bases unmatched to any gene: 7. The CDR3 length is 16 residues. The germline V gene has CDR1 SGHKS and CDR2 YYEKEE (reference sequence). CDR3: CASSASGTGTYNEQFF. The CDR3 nucleotides read TGTGCCAGCAGCGCCTCCGGGACAGGGACCTACAATGAGCAGTTCTTC.

This clone was counted a single time. This chain joins TRBV12-3 or TRBV12-4 and TRBJ2-7; a possible D gene is TRBD1 (6 bases). Trimming shortened V by 2 bases and J by 5 bases, and 10 bases separated the two germline ends. This CDR3 has 13 amino acids. Here the CDR3 DNA reads TGTGCCAGCAGTTTAAGGCAGGGGAACGAGCAGTACTTC. Its translation is CASSLRQGNEQYF.

This chain joins TRBV11-2 and TRBJ2-3, with 10 bases lining up with TRBD2. The CDR3 consists of 16 residues. Germline V gene sequence: CDR1 SGHAT, CDR2 FQNNGV. J gave up 7 bases and V 5 bases, and 12 bases lay outside the gene matches. The DNA for the CDR3 is TGTGCCAGCAGCGTTTTGGCTAGCGGGAGTCTATATACGCAGTATTTT. Protein sequence: CASSVLASGSLYTQYF. Drawing the rest from reference TRBV11-2 and TRBJ2-3, the complete variable domain is EAGVAQSPRYKIIEKRQSVAFWCNPISGHATLYWYQQILGQGPKLLIQFQNNGVVDDSQLPKDRFSAERLKGVDSTLKIQPAKLEDSAVYLCASSVLASGSLYTQYFGPGTRLTVL.

The chain is built from TRBV5-5 and TRBJ2-1; 10 bases fit TRBD2. The CDR3 contains 17 residues. Germline values: CDR1 SGHKS, CDR2 YYEKEE (reference sequence). Germline trimming cut 4 bases from V and 4 bases from J; bases unmatched to any gene: 11. The chain's CDR3 is CASSREDLAGDYNEQFF. CDR3 in DNA: TGTGCCAGCAGCCGCGAGGATCTAGCGGGGGATTACAATGAGCAGTTCTTC. Filled out from reference TRBV5-5 and TRBJ2-1, the complete variable domain reads DAGVTQSPTHLIKTRGQQVTLRCSPISGHKSVSWYQQVLGQGPQFIFQYYEKEERGRGNFPDRFSARQFPNYSSELNVNALLLGDSALYLCASSREDLAGDYNEQFFGPGTRLTVL.

In DNA form, the CDR3 reads TGCGCCAGCAGCTCGGAGATAGGGACAGAAAATGGCTACACCTTC. Translation gives CASSSEIGTENGYTF. The chain uses TRBV5-1 and TRBJ1-2, with 7 bases that match TRBD1. Trimming took 3 bases from V and 6 from J; bases not matched to a gene: 11. Germline V gives CDR1 SGHRS, CDR2 YFSETQ. The CDR3 covers 15 residues. Drawing the rest from reference TRBV5-1 and TRBJ1-2, the complete variable domain is KAGVTQTPRYLIKTRGQQVTLSCSPISGHRSVSWYQQTPGQGLQFLFEYFSETQRNKGNFPGRFSGRQFSNSRSEMNVSTLELGDSALYLCASSSEIGTENGYTFGSGTRLTVV.

The chain links TRBV7-8 to TRBJ2-7, with 10 nucleotides matching TRBD2. Germline CDR1 and CDR2: SGHVS and FQNEAQ. The CDR3 is 14 amino acids. V was clipped by 6 bases and J by 4 bases; unmatched bases: 6. CDR3 DNA sequence: TGTGCCAGCAGGATGCTAGCGGGGGTTTACGAGCAGTACTTC. Translating it yields CASRMLAGVYEQYF.

The chain is built from TRBV5-5 and TRBJ1-5, with 7 bases matching TRBD1. Trimming took 4 bases from V and 4 from J; bases not matched to a gene: 8. Germline loops: CDR1 SGHKS, CDR2 YYEKEE (reference sequence). This CDR3 has 15 residues. CDR3: CASSTGGTVNQPQHF. DNA for the CDR3: TGTGCCAGCAGCACAGGTGGGACAGTGAATCAGCCCCAGCATTTT. Variable domain in full (rest from reference TRBV5-5 and TRBJ1-5): DAGVTQSPTHLIKTRGQQVTLRCSPISGHKSVSWYQQVLGQGPQFIFQYYEKEERGRGNFPDRFSARQFPNYSSELNVNALLLGDSALYLCASSTGGTVNQPQHFGDGTRLSIL.

V is TRBV6-1 and J is TRBJ2-6; D possibly corresponds to TRBD1 (6 bases). Germline lookup yields CDR1 MNHNS and CDR2 SASEGT. CDR3 length equals 15 residues. Trimming stripped 3 bases from V and 2 bases from J, with 8 bases between. The CDR3 sequence: CASSEGAAGANVLTF. DNA for the CDR3: TGTGCCAGCAGTGAGGGGGCGGCTGGGGCCAACGTCCTGACTTTC.

The V and J genes are TRBV2 and TRBJ1-5; D not certain. Germline V gene lookup returns CDR1 SNHLY and CDR2 FYNNEI. V dropped 0 bases and J dropped 4 bases, with 7 bases sitting between them. The CDR3 has 14 amino acids. The CDR3 DNA reads as TGTGCCAGCAGTGAAGCGGCAGGTAATCAGCCCCAGCATTTT. It encodes CASSEAAGNQPQHF.

V gene TRBV2 combines with J gene TRBJ2-7, with D possibly being TRBD2 (5 bases). The germline CDR1 and CDR2 sequences are SNHLY and FYNNEI. Trimming removed 2 bases at V and 2 bases at J, with 7 bases between. The length of the CDR3 is 13 residues. CDR3 loop: CASSETGTYEQYF. CDR3 DNA sequence: TGTGCCAGCAGTGAAACGGGGACCTACGAGCAGTACTTC.

The genes are TRBV27 and TRBJ2-2; a possible D gene is TRBD1 (5 bases). The V gene's germline CDR1 is MNHEY and CDR2 SMNVEV (reference sequence). The V and J ends lost 5 bases and 1 base respectively, with 14 bases between them. CDR3 length: 16 residues. CDR3 sequence: CASSVDYRRNTGELFF. CDR3 DNA sequence: TGTGCCAGCAGTGTTGATTACAGGAGGAACACCGGGGAGCTGTTTTTT.

The chain employs TRBV5-1 and TRBJ1-6; possible D gene TRBD1, 5 bases. This CDR3 has 19 amino acids. Trimming removed 4 bases from V and 9 bases from J, with 29 bases in between. Germline V gene data show CDR1 as SGHRS and CDR2 as YFSETQ. In DNA form, the CDR3 reads TGCGCCAGCAGCCGAGGCACCAGCCAGGGTCGGAGTGTTAGTTCACCCCTCCACTTT. It encodes CASSRGTSQGRSVSSPLHF. Supplemented by reference TRBV5-1 and TRBJ1-6, the full variable domain reads KAGVTQTPRYLIKTRGQQVTLSCSPISGHRSVSWYQQTPGQGLQFLFEYFSETQRNKGNFPGRFSGRQFSNSRSEMNVSTLELGDSALYLCASSRGTSQGRSVSSPLHFGNGTRLTVT.

This sequence joins TRBV19 and TRBJ1-3; D unclear. Germline-derived CDR1 and CDR2 are LNHDA and SQIVND (reference sequence). Trimming shortened V by 1 base and J by 4 bases, and 11 bases separated the two germline ends. This CDR3 is 15 amino acids long. For the CDR3, the DNA is TGTGCCAGTAGTATAGCAGAAGTTGGCGGAAACACCATATATTTT. Translation: CASSIAEVGGNTIYF.

The table lists this clone with a count of one. The CDR3 DNA reads as TGTGCCAGCAGTAACGATGACAACCCTTGGAACTATGGCTACACCTTC. Amino acid sequence: CASSNDDNPWNYGYTF. V gene TRBV2 combines with J gene TRBJ1-2; D remains ambiguous. In germline, CDR1 is SNHLY, CDR2 FYNNEI. This CDR3 region has 16 residues. V lost 5 bases and J lost 2, with 18 bases in between.

The gene calls are TRBV27 and TRBJ1-5, with D perhaps matching TRBD1 (6 bases). CDR3 length equals 13 residues. Trimming shortened V by 2 bases and J by 5 bases, and 7 bases separated the two germline ends. From germline, CDR1 is MNHEY and CDR2 SMNVEV (reference sequence). CDR3 bases: TGTGCCAGCAGTTTAACAGGGTATCAGCCCCAGCATTTT. Its protein product is CASSLTGYQPQHF.

The rearrangement joins TRBV3-1 (or the pseudogene TRBV3-2) to TRBJ2-3, with TRBD1 matching 7 bases. Germline V gene lookup returns CDR1 LGHDT and CDR2 YNNKEL (reference sequence). Unmatched junction bases numbered 6, after V lost 2 bases and J lost 7 bases. The CDR3 loop spans 14 amino acids. CDR3 bases: TGTGCCAGCAGCCAAATAGGGGGCGCGCATACGCAGTATTTT. Protein sequence: CASSQIGGAHTQYF.

The V and J genes are TRBV3-1 (or the pseudogene TRBV3-2) and TRBJ1-2; 7 bases map to TRBD1. Germline V CDR1 and CDR2: LGHDT, YNNKEL (reference sequence). After removal of 1 base from V and 6 bases from J, the junction contained 5 bases not matched to a gene. The CDR3 spans 14 residues. For the CDR3, the DNA is TGTGCCAGCAGCCAAGCCGGGACAGCCGATGGCTACACCTTC. Protein product: CASSQAGTADGYTF.

This chain uses TRBV19 with TRBJ1-5, with a possible D match to TRBD1 (5 bases). The CDR3 has 15 amino acids. V was clipped by 5 bases and J by 0 bases, with 11 bases between them. The V gene's germline CDR1 is LNHDA and CDR2 SQIVND (reference sequence). The chain's CDR3 is CASSPTEYSNQPQHF. In nucleotides, the CDR3 is TGTGCCAGTAGTCCGACAGAATATAGCAATCAGCCCCAGCATTTT. The full variable domain, rest sourced from reference TRBV19 and TRBJ1-5, is DGGITQSPKYLFRKEGQNVTLSCEQNLNHDAMYWYRQDPGQGLRLIYYSQIVNDFQKGDIAEGYSVSREKKESFPLTVTSAQKNPTAFYLCASSPTEYSNQPQHFGDGTRLSIL.